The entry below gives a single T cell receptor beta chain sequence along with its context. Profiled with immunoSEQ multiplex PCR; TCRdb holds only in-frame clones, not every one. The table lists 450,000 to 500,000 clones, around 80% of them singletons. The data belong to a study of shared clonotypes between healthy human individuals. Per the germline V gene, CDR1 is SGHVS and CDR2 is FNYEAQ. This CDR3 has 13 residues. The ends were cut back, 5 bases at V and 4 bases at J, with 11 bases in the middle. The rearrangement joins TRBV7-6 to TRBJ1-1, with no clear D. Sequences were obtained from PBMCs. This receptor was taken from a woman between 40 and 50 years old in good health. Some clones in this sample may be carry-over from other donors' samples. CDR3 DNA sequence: TGTGCCAGCAGCATAGGAGAGGGCACTGAAGCTTTCTTT. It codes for CASSIGEGTEAFF.